These 14 T cell receptor beta chains were all obtained from the same sample, sequenced in a study of blood T cell repertoires in COVID-19. The data were produced by immunoSEQ multiplex PCR, yet TCRdb's version contains in-frame clones alone and is incomplete. The data show approximately 150,000 clones, with around nine tenths seen just once and approximately 1.5% held by the top ten. What was sequenced was peripheral blood. These receptors came from a woman between 50 and 59 years old with acute or convalescent COVID-19.

The gene calls are TRBV21-1 and TRBJ1-2. TRBV21-1 is a recognized pseudogene. The CDR3 contains 15 residues. Here the CDR3 reads CASSKTRGPNYGYTF. CDR3 in DNA: TGTGCCAGCAGCAAAACGCGGGGCCCTAACTATGGCTACACCTTC.

The chain couples TRBV27 to TRBJ2-7, with 13 nucleotides matching TRBD2. Germline V lookup: CDR1 MNHEY, CDR2 SMNVEV (reference sequence). The CDR3 is 15 residues long. V dropped 6 bases and J dropped 6; count of bases not matched to a gene: 8. CDR3 sequence: CASRDRTSGSFEQYF. The CDR3 nucleotides read TGTGCCAGCAGGGACCGGACTAGCGGGAGCTTCGAGCAGTACTTC.

The chain couples TRBV4-1 to TRBJ2-7; 10 bases are shared with TRBD1. The CDR3 runs 17 residues. Unmatched junction bases numbered 10, after V lost 3 bases and J lost 2 bases. Germline CDR1 reads MGHRA; CDR2 reads YSYEKL. This chain's CDR3 is CASSHGIRDRGTYEQYF. CDR3 nucleotide sequence: TGCGCCAGCAGCCATGGTATAAGGGACAGGGGAACCTACGAGCAGTACTTC.

The sample holds many counts of this clone. CDR3 bases: TGCAGCGTTGGGACAGTCCCTGAAGCTTTCTTT. The encoded protein is CSVGTVPEAFF. J is TRBJ1-1 and V is TRBV29-1; possible D gene TRBD1, 6 bases. Germline lookup yields CDR1 SQVTM and CDR2 ANQGSEA. The CDR3 contains 11 residues. Trimming removed 4 bases at V and 6 bases at J, with 9 bases between. Full variable domain (remainder filled in from reference TRBV29-1 and TRBJ1-1): SAVISQKPSRDICQRGTSLTIQCQVDSQVTMMFWYRQQPGQSLTLIATANQGSEATYESGFVIDKFPISRPNLTFSTLTVSNMSPEDSSIYLCSVGTVPEAFFGQGTRLTVV.

V and J are TRBV2 and TRBJ1-1, with a possible D match to TRBD1 (5 bases). Germline V CDR1 and CDR2: SNHLY, FYNNEI. The CDR3 extends over 15 amino acids. Trimming took off 2 bases at V and 4 bases at J, with 14 bases between the two ends. The CDR3 DNA sequence: TGTGCCAGCAGTGAAACCCCCGTGGGGGGCACTGAAGCTTTCTTT. Protein: CASSETPVGGTEAFF. The full variable domain, its missing parts supplied by reference TRBV2 and TRBJ1-1, is EPEVTQTPSHQVTQMGQEVILRCVPISNHLYFYWYRQILGQKVEFLVSFYNNEISEKSEIFDDQFSVERPDGSNFTLKIRSTKLEDSAMYFCASSETPVGGTEAFFGQGTRLTVV.

This chain joins TRBV5-1 and TRBJ2-5; TRBD1 is a possible D gene (5 bases). V lost 0 bases and J lost 4, with 13 bases in between. CDR1 and CDR2 from the germline V gene are SGHRS and YFSETQ. CDR3 length equals 15 residues. CDR3 sequence (DNA): TGCGCCAGCAGCTTGGGAGGAATGACAGCAGAGACCCAGTACTTC. Its protein product is CASSLGGMTAETQYF.

This clone was observed a handful of times. V gene TRBV5-1 combines with J gene TRBJ1-3; possibly TRBD1 for D (5 bases). CDR1 is SGHRS, CDR2 YFSETQ, per germline. The CDR3 covers 17 residues. The ends were cut back, 1 base at V and 0 bases at J, with 14 bases in the middle. Here the CDR3 reads CASSLSGTPFSGNTIYF. Written as DNA, the CDR3 is TGCGCCAGCAGCTTGTCCGGGACTCCATTCTCTGGAAACACCATATATTTT.

This rearrangement joins TRBV5-1 to TRBJ2-7; 12 nucleotides match TRBD1. Trimming took 4 bases from V and 4 from J; bases not matched to a gene: 3. CDR1 and CDR2 (germline): SGHRS, YFSETQ. The CDR3 consists of 14 residues. CDR3 residues: CASSPGQGAYEQYF. CDR3 coding DNA: TGCGCCAGCAGCCCGGGACAGGGGGCGTACGAGCAGTACTTC.

The chain recombines TRBV3-1 (or the pseudogene TRBV3-2) with TRBJ2-6; 10 bases agree with TRBD2. Losses at the gene ends were 3 bases for V and 1 base for J; bases not matched to a gene: 3. CDR1 and CDR2 (germline): LGHDT, YNNKEL (reference sequence). This CDR3 is 17 amino acids long. The CDR3 sequence: CASSHGLAVSGANVLTF. DNA of the CDR3: TGTGCCAGCAGCCACGGACTAGCGGTTTCTGGGGCCAACGTCCTGACTTTC.

This chain connects TRBV3-1 (or the pseudogene TRBV3-2) to TRBJ1-2; a weak D match, TRBD1 (5 bases). The CDR3 has 14 residues. Germline assignment: CDR1 LGHDT and CDR2 YNNKEL (reference sequence). V dropped 1 base and J dropped 4 bases, with 10 bases sitting between them. CDR3 in amino acids: CASSQGGVAYGYTF. CDR3 nucleotide sequence: TGTGCCAGCAGCCAAGGGGGGGTGGCCTATGGCTACACCTTC.

The sample holds one count of this clone. The rearrangement joins TRBV6-5 to TRBJ1-5; D is possibly TRBD1 (5 bases). The CDR3 has 15 residues. V was clipped by 11 bases and J by 3 bases, with 20 bases between them. From germline, CDR1 is MNHEY and CDR2 SVGAGI. In DNA, the CDR3 is TGTGCCCCCAATGCAGGGCGATGTGACAATCAGCCCCAGCATTTT. It specifies CAPNAGRCDNQPQHF.

The chain couples TRBV6-5 to TRBJ2-5; tentatively, D is TRBD1 (5 bases). Looked up from germline, CDR1 is MNHEY and CDR2 is SVGAGI. Trimming took 3 bases from V and 3 from J, leaving 14 bases between them. There are 15 residues in the CDR3. Here the CDR3 DNA reads TGTGCCAGCAGTTATCAGCCAGGGAAAGAAGAGACCCAGTACTTC. The encoded protein is CASSYQPGKEETQYF.

CDR3 sequence (DNA): TGTGCCAGCAGTTTATCGTACGCGGCTGACAATGAGCAGTTCTTC. Protein sequence: CASSLSYAADNEQFF. V usage is TRBV27 and J usage is TRBJ2-1; D gene unclear. In germline, CDR1 is MNHEY, CDR2 SMNVEV (reference sequence). The length of the CDR3 is 15 residues. With 0 bases removed from V and 5 bases from J, the gap between germline ends came to 11 bases.

This chain joins TRBV7-2 and TRBJ1-2, with 8 bases lining up with TRBD1. Germline assignment: CDR1 SGHTA and CDR2 FQGNSA. The junction had 6 bases not matched to a gene; V was cut back by 5 bases and J by 4 bases. The CDR3 is made up of 14 amino acids. In DNA form, the CDR3 reads TGTGCCAGCAGCGCTCGACAGGGGACCTATGGCTACACCTTC. Amino acid sequence: CASSARQGTYGYTF.